This T cell receptor beta chain is from a study of Graves' ophthalmopathy and Graves' hyperthyroidism. Broader study findings: The model's prediction of ophthalmopathy progression had approximately 68% sensitivity and approximately 77% specificity.

This clonotype was recorded at least ten times. What it binds is unknown. Transcripts of RNA were the source for amplifying TCR beta CDR3 regions. In the first round, RT-PCR was carried out with HTBI primers, and a multiplex PCR formed the second round. In TCRdb, the multiplex PCR reads were re-called with MiXCR into one record per CDR3 protein. This table has under 350,000 distinct CDR3 sequences, 15% to 20% appearing once. The CDR3 loop spans 12 amino acids. V was cut by 6 bases and J by 0 bases, with 5 bases left in between. Looked up from germline, CDR1 is SNHLY and CDR2 is FYNNEI. Sequenced: peripheral blood. The clonotype comes from an adult man with Graves' ophthalmopathy. This sequence joins TRBV2 and TRBJ2-5; no clear D gene. CDR3 in DNA: TGTGCCAGCAGGGAATACCAAGAGACCCAGTACTTC. It codes for CASREYQETQYF.